This T cell receptor (beta chain) was identified in a study of T cell responses to AZD1222 COVID-19 vaccine. With respect to this clone: Antigen specificity is unknown.

Method: immunoSEQ multiplex PCR; TCRdb's copy keeps in-frame clones and lacks some. This sample has 130,000 or so clones, with about nine tenths found just once. Broader study findings: The study identified only five to seven AZD1222 recipients as seropositive at baseline.

Sequencing used peripheral blood, obtained on day 0 of AZD1222 vaccination. This clonotype was sampled from an adult in good health.

The CDR3 region has the DNA TGTGCCAGCAGCCAGGATTCTTACCTGGTTAGGGACAGGGACATGAACACTGAAGCTTTCTTT. Its protein is CASSQDSYLVRDRDMNTEAFF. The chain joins TRBV3-1 (or the pseudogene TRBV3-2) to TRBJ1-1; 9 bases match TRBD1. From germline, CDR1 is LGHDT and CDR2 YNNKEL (reference sequence). J gave up 0 bases and V 3 bases, and 20 bases lay outside the gene matches. CDR3 length: 21 amino acids.